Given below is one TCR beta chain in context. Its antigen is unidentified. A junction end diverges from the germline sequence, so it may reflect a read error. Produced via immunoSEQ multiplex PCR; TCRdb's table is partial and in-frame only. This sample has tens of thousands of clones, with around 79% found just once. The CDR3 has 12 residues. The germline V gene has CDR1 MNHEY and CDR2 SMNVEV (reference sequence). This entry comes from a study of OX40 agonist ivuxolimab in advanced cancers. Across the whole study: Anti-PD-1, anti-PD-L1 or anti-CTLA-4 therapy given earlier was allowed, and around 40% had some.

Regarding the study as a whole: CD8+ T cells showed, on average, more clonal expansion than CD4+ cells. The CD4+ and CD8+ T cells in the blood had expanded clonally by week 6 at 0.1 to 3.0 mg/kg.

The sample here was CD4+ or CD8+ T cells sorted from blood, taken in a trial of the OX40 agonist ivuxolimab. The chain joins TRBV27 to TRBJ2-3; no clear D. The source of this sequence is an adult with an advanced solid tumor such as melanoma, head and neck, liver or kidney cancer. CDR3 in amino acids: CASGFGWDTQYF. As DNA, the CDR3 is TGTGCCAGCGGTTTCGGTTGGGATACGCAGTATTTT.